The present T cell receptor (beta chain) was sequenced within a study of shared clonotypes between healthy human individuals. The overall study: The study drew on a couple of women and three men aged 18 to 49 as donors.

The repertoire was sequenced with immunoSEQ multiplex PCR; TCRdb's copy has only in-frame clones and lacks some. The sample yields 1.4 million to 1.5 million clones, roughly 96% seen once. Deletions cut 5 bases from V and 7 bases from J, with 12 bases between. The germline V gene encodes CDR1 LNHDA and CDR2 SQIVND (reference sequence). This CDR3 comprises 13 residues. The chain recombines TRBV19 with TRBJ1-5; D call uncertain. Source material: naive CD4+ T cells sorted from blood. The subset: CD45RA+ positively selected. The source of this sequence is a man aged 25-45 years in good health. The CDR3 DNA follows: TGTGCCAGTAGTTCCGGTTTTAGGCAGCCCCAGCATTTT. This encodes CASSSGFRQPQHF.